One and the same sample provided the 14 T cell receptor beta chains below, sequenced in a study of regulatory T cells in long-lasting Graves disease. The time point is: newly diagnosed GD, antithyroid drugs for less than 3 months. There was RNA extracted from PBMCs, and the TCR library was made from it. iRepertoire HTBI primers and Arm-PCR of CDR3 regions built TCR beta libraries. TCRdb processed the multiplex PCR reads anew with MiXCR; each CDR3 protein has one entry. In the table there are 560,000 or so distinct CDR3 sequences, about 16% of which are singletons. These data were also filed under a second study, of T cells in Graves' hyperthyroidism and ophthalmopathy.

The sample in question was peripheral blood mononuclear cells (PBMCs), obtained at new diagnosis, from a patient treated with antithyroid drugs. The receptors originated from a man aged 18 to 35 with Graves disease.

The chain recombines TRBV13 with TRBJ1-2; possibly TRBD1 for D (6 bases). The V gene lost 5 bases and the J gene lost 7 bases, with 20 bases spanning the gap. Germline-derived CDR1 and CDR2 are PRHDT and FYEKMQ (reference sequence). CDR3 length: 15 amino acids. The CDR3 sequence is CASSPLVTGWAGYTF. The CDR3 coding sequence is TGTGCCAGCAGCCCCCTAGTAACAGGGTGGGCTGGCTACACCTTC.

This clonotype was counted ten times or more. This sequence joins TRBV6-1 and TRBJ1-1, with D uncertain. V lost 5 bases and J 3 bases, leaving 13 bases between the germline ends. The CDR3 is 14 residues long. The germline V gene has CDR1 MNHNS and CDR2 SASEGT. The CDR3 coding sequence is TGTGCCAGCAGTCAACCGACTAGGGACACTGAAGCTTTCTTT. As protein: CASSQPTRDTEAFF.

In this sample, this clonotype turned up many times. The rearrangement uses TRBV13 and TRBJ2-1, with a possible D match to TRBD2 (5 bases). V was cut by 6 bases and J by 3 bases, with 12 bases left in between. The CDR3 length is 14 residues. Germline V lookup: CDR1 PRHDT, CDR2 FYEKMQ (reference sequence). DNA of the CDR3: TGTGCCAGCAGGATTACTAGGATCTACAATGAGCAGTTCTTC. This gives the protein CASRITRIYNEQFF.

This clonotype came up a few times. Being one base from a much bigger clone, this may be a read error. CDR3 DNA: TGTGCCGGCAGCCCCAAATGGGGTAGCGGGACTTACAATGAGCAGTTCTTC. Amino acid sequence: CAGSPKWGSGTYNEQFF. The chain recombines TRBV12-3 or TRBV12-4 with TRBJ2-1; 8 positions match TRBD2. CDR3 length: 17 amino acids.

This clonotype was seen a handful of times. The gene calls are TRBV12-3 or TRBV12-4 and TRBJ2-5, with 7 bases identical to TRBD1. The J segment lost 1 base and the V segment lost 6 bases, leaving 8 bases of the junction unmatched. This CDR3 region has 15 residues. The CDR3 loop is CASSQGQWAQETQYF. The CDR3 DNA is TGTGCCAGCAGCCAGGGACAGTGGGCCCAAGAGACCCAGTACTTC.

This clonotype was seen ten or more times. This sequence joins TRBV5-1 and TRBJ2-1; D unclear. With 6 bases removed from V and 9 bases from J, the gap between germline ends came to 19 bases. The CDR3 has 14 amino acids. Germline-derived CDR1 and CDR2 are SGHRS and YFSETQ. The CDR3 DNA reads TGCGCCAGCAACGACGCCCAGATTCCTGCTGAGCAGTTCTTC. Protein: CASNDAQIPAEQFF.

Points on this clonotype: A much larger clone lies a single base off, so this may be a read error. The CDR3 carries no conserved terminal phenylalanine or tryptophan, so it likely arises from a read error. The rearrangement joins TRBV5-6 to TRBJ2-7; 9 nucleotides agree with TRBD1. Per germline, CDR1 SGHDT and CDR2 YYEEEE. The CDR3 loop spans 14 amino acids. Trimming took 3 bases from V and 3 from J; bases not matched to a gene: 4. CDR3 in amino acids: CASSSGTGIYEQYL. Written as DNA, the CDR3 is TGTGCCAGCAGCTCCGGGACAGGGATCTACGAGCAGTACCTC.

The V and J genes are TRBV11-2 and TRBJ2-1, with D uncertain. This CDR3 is built from 13 residues. Looked up from germline, CDR1 is SGHAT and CDR2 is FQNNGV. The V and J ends lost 6 bases and 0 bases respectively, with 6 bases between them. The CDR3: CASRRASYNEQFF. For the CDR3, the DNA is TGTGCCAGCAGACGGGCCTCCTACAATGAGCAGTTCTTC.

This clonotype was detected ten times or more. V and J are TRBV18 and TRBJ1-1; 9 bases fit TRBD1. Trimming cost V 1 base and J 5 bases; bases outside gene matches: 5. The CDR3 extends over 15 amino acids. From germline, CDR1 is KGHSH and CDR2 LQKENI. Here the CDR3 reads CASSPLGTGRTEAFF. The CDR3 nucleotides read TGTGCCAGCTCACCACTAGGGACAGGGCGGACTGAAGCTTTCTTT.

This clonotype has just a few counts. The genes are TRBV7-2 and TRBJ2-5; TRBD1 aligns across 10 bases. Trimming removed 5 bases from V and 2 bases from J; junction bases left unmatched: 8. Germline V gene lookup returns CDR1 SGHTA and CDR2 FQGNSA. The CDR3 covers 16 residues. For the CDR3, the DNA is TGTGCCAGCAGCGCAGGGACAGGGGTACGGCAAGAGACCCAGTACTTC. Translated, it gives CASSAGTGVRQETQYF. Full variable domain (missing parts from reference TRBV7-2 and TRBJ2-5): GAGVSQSPSNKVTEKGKDVELRCDPISGHTALYWYRQSLGQGLEFLIYFQGNSAPDKSGLPSDRFSAERTGGSVSTLTIQRTQQEDSAVYLCASSAGTGVRQETQYFGPGTRLLVL.

This clonotype was counted many times. The gene calls are TRBV29-1 and TRBJ2-1, with 12 bases identical to TRBD2. The germline V gene has CDR1 SQVTM and CDR2 ANQGSEA. This CDR3 comprises 14 residues. V dropped 7 bases and J dropped 3; count of bases not matched to a gene: 4. The CDR3 is CSETSGRVYNEQFF. CDR3 DNA sequence: TGCAGCGAGACTAGCGGGAGAGTCTACAATGAGCAGTTCTTC.

In its sample, this clonotype was seen many times. The chain employs TRBV27 and TRBJ2-1; TRBD2 agrees at 7 bases. The germline CDR1 and CDR2 sequences are MNHEY and SMNVEV (reference sequence). This CDR3 spans 14 amino acids. The V gene end was trimmed by 0 bases and the J gene end by 6 bases; junction bases not matched to a gene: 2. The CDR3 reads CASSLSPGGNEQFF. The CDR3 DNA reads TGTGCCAGCAGTTTATCGCCGGGGGGCAATGAGCAGTTCTTC.

This clonotype showed up many times. This chain joins TRBV28 and TRBJ1-2; D is unclear. V lost 7 bases to trimming and J lost 4 bases, with 22 bases between them. Germline values: CDR1 MDHEN, CDR2 SYDVKM. The CDR3 length is 16 residues. DNA for the CDR3: TGTGCCAGCACTGACCCGGCCCGGGAGGCCTCCTATGGCTACACCTTC. It specifies CASTDPAREASYGYTF.

This clonotype was recorded many times. V usage is TRBV5-1 and J usage is TRBJ2-3; D tentatively reads TRBD1 or TRBD2 (6 bases each). Germline V gene data show CDR1 as SGHRS and CDR2 as YFSETQ. Deletions cut 4 bases from V and 2 bases from J, with 11 bases between. The CDR3 covers 14 residues. The CDR3 nucleotides read TGCGCCAGCAGCCATCGGGGGCACACAGATACGCAGTATTTT. This sequence encodes CASSHRGHTDTQYF.